These T cell receptor beta chains were read from a single sample in a study of blood T cell repertoires in COVID-19. The repertoire was sequenced with immunoSEQ multiplex PCR; TCRdb's copy has only in-frame clones and lacks some. The sample yields under 100,000 clones, 90% seen once. The sample comprised peripheral blood. The receptor set was obtained from a man between 50 and 59 years old with acute or convalescent COVID-19. Both conserved end residues are part of each CDR3. The D gene is left open where the match is weak. Not every row has a clone size; where given, it reads once, few, many or a size class.

-	14	-	TRBV7-9	TRBJ1-5	TGTGCCAGCAGCTTAGGTTTATCAGATCAGCCCCAGCATTTT	CASSLGLSDQPQHF
-	13	few	TRBV6-5	TRBJ1-2	TGTGCCAGCGAACGGGGTGTTTCGGATGGCTACACCTTC	CASERGVSDGYTF
TRBD1	18	-	TRBV18	TRBJ1-1	TGTGCCAGCTCACCCCTACCGGGGACAGGGTATGTAGACACTGAAGCTTTCTTT	CASSPLPGTGYVDTEAFF
-	14	-	TRBV19	TRBJ1-1	TGTGCCAGTAGTATTGGGAGTCCGAACACTGAAGCTTTCTTT	CASSIGSPNTEAFF
TRBD1	13	-	TRBV4-1	TRBJ2-1	TGCGCCGCAGGGAGCGCCCAGGGGGATGAGCAGTTCTTC	CAAGSAQGDEQFF
TRBD1	15	-	TRBV15	TRBJ1-3	TGTGCCACCAGCAGAAGGACAGGGGACGGAAACACCATATATTTT	CATSRRTGDGNTIYF
TRBD2	13	-	TRBV12-5	TRBJ2-7	TGTGCTAGTGGCCGGGAGGCCCCCTACGAGCAGTACTTC	CASGREAPYEQYF
-	13	-	TRBV5-1	TRBJ2-1	TGCGCCAGCAGCTTGTTCCCAGACAATGAGCAGTTCTTC	CASSLFPDNEQFF
-	14	-	TRBV10-2	TRBJ1-5	TGCGCCAGCAGTGAAACGGTCAGTAGGAGGGCCCAGCATTTT	CASSETVSRRAQHF
TRBD1	18	-	TRBV30	TRBJ1-4	TGTGCCTGGAGTGCACGAACTACGCCGGACAGGGGTAATGAAAAACTGTTTTTT	CAWSARTTPDRGNEKLFF
-	15	-	TRBV3-1/TRBV3-2	TRBJ2-3	TGTGCCAGCACCCAAGGGCCGTCGAGCACAGATACGCAGTATTTT	CASTQGPSSTDTQYF
-	13	-	TRBV5-5	TRBJ2-3	TGTGCCAGCAGCTTGGGGCCCACAGATACGCAGTATTTT	CASSLGPTDTQYF
-	13	-	TRBV19	TRBJ1-5	TGTGCCAGTAGTATTAAGGGGGATCAGCCCCAGCATTTT	CASSIKGDQPQHF
-	15	-	TRBV7-6	TRBJ1-1	TGTGCCAGCAGCCGACCACAGGGATGGGGCACTGAAGCTTTCTTT	CASSRPQGWGTEAFF
TRBD1	17	few	TRBV14	TRBJ1-2	TGTGCCAGCAGCCAAGATCGAATATGGGACAGCTTTAGCGGCTACACCTTC	CASSQDRIWDSFSGYTF
TRBD1	14	-	TRBV7-2	TRBJ2-5	TGTGCCAGCAGCCCATGGGACAGTCAAGAGACCCAGTACTTC	CASSPWDSQETQYF
-	15	-	TRBV6-5	TRBJ1-2	TGTGCCAGCAGCAATATCATCCAGGGGAATCTTGGCTACACCTTC	CASSNIIQGNLGYTF
TRBD2	16	-	TRBV9	TRBJ2-2	TGTGCCAGCAGCTACCTAGCGGGGAGGAACACCGGGGAGCTGTTTTTT	CASSYLAGRNTGELFF
-	14	-	TRBV5-4	TRBJ2-7	TGTGCCAGCAGCCCTCGGACTACCTCCTACGAGCAGTACTTC	CASSPRTTSYEQYF
-	15	-	TRBV18	TRBJ2-3	TGTGCCAGCTCACCAAGGCAGGGAAGCACAGATACGCAGTATTTT	CASSPRQGSTDTQYF
TRBD1	19	-	TRBV10-1	TRBJ1-5	TGCGCCAGCAGCGTCACCGGGACAGCAGACGGTGATAGCAATCAGCCCCAGCATTTT	CASSVTGTADGDSNQPQHF
TRBD1	14	-	TRBV13	TRBJ1-1	TGTGCCAGCAGTTGGGGACAGGGAGGCACTGAAGCTTTCTTT	CASSWGQGGTEAFF
TRBD2	18	-	TRBV19	TRBJ2-2	TGTGCCAGTAGTATGAGGGCCCCCACTAGCGGAGTGGGCGGGGAGCTGTTTTTT	CASSMRAPTSGVGGELFF